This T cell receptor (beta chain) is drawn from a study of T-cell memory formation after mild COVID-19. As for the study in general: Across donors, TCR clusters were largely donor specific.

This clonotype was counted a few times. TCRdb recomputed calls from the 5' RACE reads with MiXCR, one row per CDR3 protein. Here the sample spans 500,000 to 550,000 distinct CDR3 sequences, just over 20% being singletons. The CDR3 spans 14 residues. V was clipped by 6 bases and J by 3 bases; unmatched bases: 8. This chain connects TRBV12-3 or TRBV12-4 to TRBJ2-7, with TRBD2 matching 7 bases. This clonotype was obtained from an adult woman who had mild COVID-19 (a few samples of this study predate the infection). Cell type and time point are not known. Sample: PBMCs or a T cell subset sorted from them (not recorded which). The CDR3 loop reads CASSPMGGYYEQYF. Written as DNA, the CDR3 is TGTGCCAGCAGCCCCATGGGAGGGTACTACGAGCAGTACTTC.